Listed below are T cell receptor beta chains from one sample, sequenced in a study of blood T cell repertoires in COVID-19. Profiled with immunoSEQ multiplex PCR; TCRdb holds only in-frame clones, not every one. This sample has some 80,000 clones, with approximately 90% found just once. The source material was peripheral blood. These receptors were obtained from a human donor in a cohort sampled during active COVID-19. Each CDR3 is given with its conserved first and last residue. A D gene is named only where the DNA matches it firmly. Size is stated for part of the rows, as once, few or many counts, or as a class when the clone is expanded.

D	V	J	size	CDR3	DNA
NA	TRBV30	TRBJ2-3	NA	CAWSVRRRGWGTDTQYF	TGTGCCTGGAGTGTACGGCGGAGAGGGTGGGGCACAGATACGCAGTATTTT
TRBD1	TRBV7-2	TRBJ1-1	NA	CASSKRQGQGNTEAFF	TGTGCCAGCAGCAAGCGACAGGGGCAGGGGAACACTGAAGCTTTCTTT
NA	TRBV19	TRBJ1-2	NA	CASSTSPSGKTYGYTF	TGTGCCAGTAGTACCTCTCCGTCAGGTAAAACCTATGGCTACACCTTC
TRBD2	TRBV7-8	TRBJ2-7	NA	CASNGGTYSYEQYF	TGTGCCAGCAACGGGGGGACTTACTCCTACGAGCAGTACTTC
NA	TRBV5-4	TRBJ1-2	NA	CASSPRRGQHYGYTF	TGTGCCAGCAGCCCACGCCGTGGGCAGCACTATGGCTACACCTTC
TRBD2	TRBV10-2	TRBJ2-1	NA	CASSDGGSSYNEQFF	TGCGCCAGCAGTGACGGGGGGAGCTCCTACAATGAGCAGTTCTTC
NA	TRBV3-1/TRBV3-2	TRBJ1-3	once	CASSHPPTVAGNTIYF	TGTGCCAGCAGCCACCCCCCAACTGTAGCTGGAAACACCATATATTTT
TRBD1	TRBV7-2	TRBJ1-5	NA	CASSLAGTGEPQHF	TGTGCCAGCAGCTTAGCGGGGACAGGGGAGCCCCAGCATTTT
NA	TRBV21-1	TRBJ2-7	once	CASSKGKGGTNYEQYF	TGTGCCAGCAGCAAAGGAAAAGGGGGTACCAACTACGAGCAGTACTTC
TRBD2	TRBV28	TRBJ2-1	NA	CASSSPLAGNPNEQFF	TGTGCCAGCAGTTCCCCTCTAGCGGGCAACCCCAATGAGCAGTTCTTC